This TCR beta chain came from a study of identical twins (TCRdb year 2016). Turning to the overall study: TCR alpha and beta repertoires from monozygotic twins, unrelated adults of various ages and cord blood were deep-sequenced to test whether fetal clonotypes persist. To rule out contamination, replicate twin experiments were performed at different times with different library preparation protocols.

Counted from cysteine to phenylalanine, this CDR3 has 16 amino acids. The read is trimmed to its CDR3 DNA, 48 bases read in frame from base 1. V ends up 0 bases short and J 3 bases short, with an unmatched junction base count of 7. CDR1 LGHNA and CDR2 YSLEER were looked up in the germline V gene. All donors were healthy Caucasians. Three pairs of female monozygotic twins, all aged roughly 18 to 29 years, were included in the twin cohort. Positive isolation kits from Invitrogen were used to isolate CD4+ and CD8+ T cell populations. The library was made by 5' RACE. The sequencer was an Illumina HiSeq 2000. A universal primer binding site was introduced by template switching, and a unique molecular identifier was present in the final cDNA, enabling accurate counting of TCR cDNA molecules. Specific primers in the conserved constant-segment region were used to synthesize first-strand cDNA for the TCR alpha and beta chains. To control for contamination, every cDNA library carried two barcodes: a SMART-Mk sample barcode plus Illumina barcodes. TruSeq adapter sequences along with Illumina sample barcodes were introduced in two successive PCR steps. TCR alpha and beta cDNA libraries were sequenced on the Illumina HiSeq platform with custom primers. As for the original processing: Raw reads were processed with MiGEC to extract unique molecular identifiers, and MiXCR was used to determine CDR3 positions. For each individual, recombination models were inferred using an EM algorithm with the repgenHMM and IGoR tools. The tcR package in R was used for shared clonotype analysis, with sharing normalized by the product of cloneset sizes. To study raw recombination free of thymic and clonal selection effects, out-of-frame nonproductive sequences were analyzed. The raw public reads went through TCRdb reprocessing: fastp at Q25, MiXCR clone calling, in-frame beta chains kept. All rows with the same CDR3 protein become a single entry with the most common DNA and genes. In this record, the V and J calls reflect TCRdb's handling and not the investigators' own analysis. The sample contains about 470,000 distinct CDR3 sequences, approximately 25% of them found a single time. Of the sample, 2.9% falls within the top ten clones.

This clonotype turned up a few times. This receptor's antigen is unknown. It has no much larger one-base neighbor in the sample; base qualities were not kept. The paper as a whole reports these results and caveats: Out-of-frame TCR alpha sequences shared between twins showed an excess of low generation-probability sequences compared with coincidental sharing between unrelated individuals. Fewer insertions were carried by abundant cord blood beta clonotypes; a weaker similar trend was observed in young adult naive repertoires, while no such trend was observed in memory repertoires. Because the same donors could not be followed over many years, the conclusions depended on cross-sectional statistical analysis. Excess twin sharing in beta out-of-frame sequences was weaker because fewer shared sequences lowered the signal-to-noise ratio. Invariant T cells such as MAIT and iNKT could partly confound zero-insertion analyses, though diverse VJ usage argued against this for most clonotypes. In monozygotic twins, recombination models systematically underestimated out-of-frame TCR alpha sharing, but the models matched the sharing seen between unrelated individuals.

The same data also contributed to another study, on T cells expressing NK-cell markers. The second study's authors report: Three sorted T-cell subsets (CD3+CD56+NKG2C+, CD3+CD56+NKG2C- and CD3+CD56-NKG2C+) from roughly eight donors had their TCR beta-chain repertoires profiled. Of the eight sequenced donors, seven were found to be HCMV-seropositive and one was found to be HCMV-seronegative. In several experiments an anti-gammadeltaTCR antibody was added to restrict sorting to alphabetaTCR-expressing T cells. In roughly 6 donors, the dominant CD3+CD56+NKG2C+ clonotypes were among the top 10 CD8+ clonotypes and accounted for roughly 1.0-8% of CD8+ T cells. Those dominant clonotypes were again the most abundant among CD3+CD56-NKG2C+ cells in a few donors, at roughly 25-60.1%. Whether the expanded NKG2C-expressing T cell clones were specific for HCMV antigens was left unclear. Randomly selected healthy volunteers, three men and five women, were used as the eight sequenced donors. To determine HCMV serostatus, a commercial ELISA kit was used to detect HCMV-specific IgG in serum. MIGEC was used to demultiplex reads and group reads by UMI, and MiTCR was used to assemble and quantify clonotypes. Only TCR cDNA sequences supported by at least two reads were kept to exclude erroneous sequences. Downstream repertoire analysis used the tcR package, and clonotypes were matched across fractions by CDR3 nucleotide sequence plus V segment. VDJmatch was used to annotate antigen specificity against VDJdb, with one amino acid substitution in CDR3 permitted.

Sequencing used CD4+ T cells sorted from blood. The V and J genes are TRBV4-3 and TRBJ2-7; the junction holds 8 bases that match TRBD1. This TCR derives from a woman aged 18 to 35 in good health. The sequenced DNA: TGCGCCAGCAGCCAAGAAGTTGGGACAGGCCTCTACGAGCAGTACTTC. Its amino acids are CASSQEVGTGLYEQYF.